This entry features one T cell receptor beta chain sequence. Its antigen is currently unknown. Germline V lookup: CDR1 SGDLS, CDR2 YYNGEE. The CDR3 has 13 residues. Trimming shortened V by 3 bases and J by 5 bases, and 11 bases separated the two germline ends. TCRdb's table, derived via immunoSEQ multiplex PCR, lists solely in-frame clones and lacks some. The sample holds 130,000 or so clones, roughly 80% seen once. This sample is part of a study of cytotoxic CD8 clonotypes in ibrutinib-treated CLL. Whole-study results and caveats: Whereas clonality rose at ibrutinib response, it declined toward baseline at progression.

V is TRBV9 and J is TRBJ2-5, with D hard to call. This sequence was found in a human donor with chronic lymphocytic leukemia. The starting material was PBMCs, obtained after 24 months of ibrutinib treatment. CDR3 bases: TGTGCCAGCAGCGCCCGCCCCGGGGAGACCCAGTACTTC. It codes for CASSARPGETQYF.